The 6 T cell receptor beta chains presented below share a single source sample, sequenced in a study of blood T cells in healthy people across ages. With a J-beta primer mix and a sample-barcoded 5' primer, a second PCR ran roughly 6 to 12 cycles. From the 5' RACE reads, TCRdb called clonotypes with MiXCR, one entry per CDR3 protein. The data show 600,000 to 850,000 distinct CDR3 sequences, roughly 25% seen once. These data were also filed under a second study, of T cells of mothers and their children.

Source material: blood. The receptor set was obtained from a boy between 10 and 17 years old in good health.

This chain uses TRBV29-1 with TRBJ2-7, with 10 bases identical to TRBD2. CDR3 length equals 14 residues. Germline CDR1 is SQVTM and CDR2 is ANQGSEA. Germline trimming cut 6 bases from V and 6 bases from J; bases unmatched to any gene: 11. This CDR3 reads CSVGPGTSDREQYF. DNA for the CDR3: TGCAGCGTAGGGCCCGGGACTAGCGATCGCGAGCAGTACTTC.

The chain links TRBV2 to TRBJ2-1; TRBD2 might be the D (5 bases). The J call may be in error: the DNA end matches TRBJ2-7 better. The CDR3 spans 15 residues. Per germline, CDR1 SNHLY and CDR2 FYNNEI. The CDR3 loop reads CASSFLGEYSYEQYF. CDR3 nucleotides: TGTGCCAGCAGCTTCCTCGGGGAGTATTCCTACGAGCAGTACTTC.

The V and J genes are TRBV2 and TRBJ1-5, with a tentative D call TRBD1 (6 bases). The CDR3 extends over 14 amino acids. Looked up from germline, CDR1 is SNHLY and CDR2 is FYNNEI. V lost 6 bases and J 7 bases, leaving 16 bases between the germline ends. The CDR3 nucleotides read TGTGCCAGCAGCCGGCAGGGGTCTTACCAGCCCCAGCATTTT. Translated: CASSRQGSYQPQHF.

The chain has TRBV12-3 or TRBV12-4 and TRBJ2-5; 10 bases are shared with TRBD2. The trim removed 6 bases at V and 5 bases at J, leaving 6 bases unmatched. The CDR3 has 14 residues. CDR3 bases: TGTGCCAGCAGAAAGCGGGAGGGCCGGGAGACCCAGTACTTC. The encoded protein is CASRKREGRETQYF.

The chain links TRBV2 to TRBJ2-1; 14 nucleotides line up with TRBD2. The V gene's germline CDR1 is SNHLY and CDR2 FYNNEI. Trimming took 7 bases from V and 10 from J; bases not matched to a gene: 3. The CDR3 totals 13 residues. The CDR3 DNA reads TGTGCCAGCAAGGGACTAGCGGGAGAGGAGCAGTTCTTC. Its protein is CASKGLAGEEQFF.

This chain uses TRBV6-5 with TRBJ2-2, with D perhaps TRBD2 (6 bases). The germline V gene has CDR1 MNHEY and CDR2 SVGAGI. This CDR3 is built from 17 residues. V lost 0 bases, J lost 4 bases, and 15 bases lay in between. The CDR3 DNA reads TGTGCCAGCAGTTACTCTTCGACTAGTCTGCTCACCGGGGAGCTGTTTTTT. Protein: CASSYSSTSLLTGELFF.